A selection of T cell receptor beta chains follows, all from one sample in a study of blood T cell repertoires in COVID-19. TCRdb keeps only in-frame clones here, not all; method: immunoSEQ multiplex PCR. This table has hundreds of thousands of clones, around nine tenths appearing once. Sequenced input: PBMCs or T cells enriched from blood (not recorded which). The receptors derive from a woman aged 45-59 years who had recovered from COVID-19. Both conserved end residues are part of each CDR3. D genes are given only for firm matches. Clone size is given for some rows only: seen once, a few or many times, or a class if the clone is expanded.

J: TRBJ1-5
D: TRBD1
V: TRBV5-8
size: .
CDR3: CASSPGRKPTGFQPQHF
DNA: TGTGCCAGCAGCCCGGGCCGTAAACCGACAGGGTTTCAGCCCCAGCATTTT

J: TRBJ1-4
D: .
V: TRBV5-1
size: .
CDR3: CASSLATSEKLFF
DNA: TGCGCCAGCAGCTTGGCCACGAGTGAAAAACTGTTTTTT

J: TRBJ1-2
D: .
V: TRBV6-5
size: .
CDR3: CASSTYYGYTF
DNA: TGTGCCAGCAGTACCTATTATGGCTACACCTTC

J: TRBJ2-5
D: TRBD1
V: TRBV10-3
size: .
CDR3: CATSPGQPEAQYF
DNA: TGTGCCACCTCTCCGGGACAGCCGGAGGCCCAGTACTTC

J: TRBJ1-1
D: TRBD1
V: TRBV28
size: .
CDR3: CASRSTGGESTEAFF
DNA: TGTGCCAGCAGATCGACAGGGGGCGAGAGCACTGAAGCTTTCTTT

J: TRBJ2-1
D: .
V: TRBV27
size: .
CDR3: CASSLGQDYNEQFF
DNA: TGTGCCAGCAGTTTAGGACAGGACTATAATGAGCAGTTCTTC

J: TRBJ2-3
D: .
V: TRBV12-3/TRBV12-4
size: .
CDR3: CASSLAADTQYF
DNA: TGTGCCAGCAGTTTAGCCGCAGATACGCAGTATTTT

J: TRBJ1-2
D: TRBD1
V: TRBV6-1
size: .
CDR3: CASSEQRTGLYGYTF
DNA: TGTGCCAGCAGTGAACAACGGACAGGGCTCTATGGCTACACCTTC

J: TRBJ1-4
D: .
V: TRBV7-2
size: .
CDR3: CASSLAGRNEKLFF
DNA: TGTGCCAGCAGCTTGGCAGGCCGTAATGAAAAACTGTTTTTT

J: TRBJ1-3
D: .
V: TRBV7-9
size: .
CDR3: CASSGDRSHGNTIYF
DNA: TGTGCCAGCAGCGGCGACAGATCGCACGGAAACACCATATATTTT

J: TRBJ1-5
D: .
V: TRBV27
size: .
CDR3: CASRPSTASNQPQHF
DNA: TGTGCCAGCAGACCTTCGACAGCCAGCAATCAGCCCCAGCATTTT

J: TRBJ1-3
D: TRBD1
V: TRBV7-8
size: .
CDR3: CASSSLVGTGRFSGNTIYF
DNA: TGTGCCAGCAGCTCCCTAGTGGGGACAGGCCGCTTCTCTGGAAACACCATATATTTT

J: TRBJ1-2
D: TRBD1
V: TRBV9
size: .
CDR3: CASSAGDSRTRGLNYGYTF
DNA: TGTGCCAGCAGCGCTGGGGACAGCCGAACAAGGGGACTCAACTATGGCTACACCTTC

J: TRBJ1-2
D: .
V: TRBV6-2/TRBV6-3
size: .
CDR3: CASSYLRGPGGTDYGYTF
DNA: TGTGCCAGCAGTTACCTACGGGGGCCGGGAGGTACGGACTATGGCTACACCTTC

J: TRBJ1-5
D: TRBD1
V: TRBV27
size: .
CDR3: CASWQQGAGNQPQHF
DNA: TGTGCCAGCTGGCAACAGGGGGCAGGCAATCAGCCCCAGCATTTT

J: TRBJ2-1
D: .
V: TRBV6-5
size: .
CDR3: CASRGGSYNEQFF
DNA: TGTGCCAGCAGGGGAGGCTCCTACAATGAGCAGTTCTTC

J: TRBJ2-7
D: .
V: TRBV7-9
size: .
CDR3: CASSLEHVAYEQYF
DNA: TGTGCCAGCAGCTTAGAACATGTCGCCTACGAGCAGTACTTC

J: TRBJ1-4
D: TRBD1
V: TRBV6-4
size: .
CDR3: CASSDLHPTGPLEKLFF
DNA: TGTGCCAGCAGTGACTTACATCCGACAGGGCCGCTTGAAAAACTGTTTTTT

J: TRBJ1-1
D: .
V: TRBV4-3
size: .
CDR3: CASSQDRVSMNTEAFF
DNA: TGCGCCAGCAGCCAAGATCGCGTCTCCATGAACACTGAAGCTTTCTTT

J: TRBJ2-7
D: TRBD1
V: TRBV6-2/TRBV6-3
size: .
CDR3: CASSPTGVEQYF
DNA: TGTGCCAGCAGCCCTACAGGGGTCGAGCAGTACTTC

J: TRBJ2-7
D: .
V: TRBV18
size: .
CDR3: CASSPRRTAGYEQYF
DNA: TGTGCCAGCTCACCACGGCGCACGGCGGGGTACGAGCAGTACTTC

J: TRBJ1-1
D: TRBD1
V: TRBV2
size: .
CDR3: CASSGTGMNTEAFF
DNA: TGTGCCAGCAGTGGGACAGGCATGAACACTGAAGCTTTCTTT

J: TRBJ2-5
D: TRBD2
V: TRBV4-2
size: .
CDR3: CASSQDGLAGGRETQYF
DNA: TGTGCCAGCAGCCAAGATGGACTAGCGGGGGGAAGGGAGACCCAGTACTTC

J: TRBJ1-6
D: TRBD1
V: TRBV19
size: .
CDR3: CASNSRDRSNSPLHF
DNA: TGTGCCAGTAACAGTAGGGACAGATCTAATTCACCCCTCCACTTT

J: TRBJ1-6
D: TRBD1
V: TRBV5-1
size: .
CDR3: CASSFLTGTGNNSPLHF
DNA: TGCGCCAGCAGCTTTTTAACCGGGACAGGGAATAATTCACCCCTCCACTTT

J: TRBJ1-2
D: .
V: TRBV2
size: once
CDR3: CASMRGQNYGYTF
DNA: TGTGCCAGCATGAGGGGACAAAACTATGGCTACACCTTC

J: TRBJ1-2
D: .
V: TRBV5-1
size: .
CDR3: CASSPGDRLYGYTF
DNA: TGCGCCAGCAGCCCGGGGGACCGACTCTATGGCTACACCTTC

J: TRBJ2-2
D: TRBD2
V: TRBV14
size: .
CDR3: CASSPGLATGELFF
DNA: TGTGCCAGCAGCCCCGGACTAGCGACCGGGGAGCTGTTTTTT

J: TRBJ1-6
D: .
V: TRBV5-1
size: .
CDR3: CASSFARDNSPLHF
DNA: TGCGCCAGCAGCTTCGCCAGGGATAATTCACCCCTCCACTTT

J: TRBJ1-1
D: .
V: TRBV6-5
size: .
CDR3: CASSIGTPGTEAFF
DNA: TGTGCCAGCAGTATCGGGACACCCGGGACTGAAGCTTTCTTT

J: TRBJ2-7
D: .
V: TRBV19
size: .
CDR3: CASSPRRGEQYF
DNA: TGTGCCAGTAGTCCCCGCCGCGGCGAGCAGTACTTC

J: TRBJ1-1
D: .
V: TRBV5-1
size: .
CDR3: CASSLAGKNTEAFF
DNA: TGCGCCAGCAGCCTCGCAGGGAAGAACACTGAAGCTTTCTTT

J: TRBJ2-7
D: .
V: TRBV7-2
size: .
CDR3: CASSLGATEYEQYF
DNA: TGTGCCAGCAGCTTAGGCGCGACAGAATACGAGCAGTACTTC

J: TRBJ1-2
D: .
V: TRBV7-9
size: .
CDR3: CASSLGRGYGYTF
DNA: TGTGCCAGCAGCTTAGGCCGGGGTTACGGCTACACCTTC

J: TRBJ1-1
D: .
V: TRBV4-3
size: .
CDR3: CASSRDGFRPEAFF
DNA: TGCGCCAGCAGCCGAGACGGGTTTAGGCCTGAAGCTTTCTTT